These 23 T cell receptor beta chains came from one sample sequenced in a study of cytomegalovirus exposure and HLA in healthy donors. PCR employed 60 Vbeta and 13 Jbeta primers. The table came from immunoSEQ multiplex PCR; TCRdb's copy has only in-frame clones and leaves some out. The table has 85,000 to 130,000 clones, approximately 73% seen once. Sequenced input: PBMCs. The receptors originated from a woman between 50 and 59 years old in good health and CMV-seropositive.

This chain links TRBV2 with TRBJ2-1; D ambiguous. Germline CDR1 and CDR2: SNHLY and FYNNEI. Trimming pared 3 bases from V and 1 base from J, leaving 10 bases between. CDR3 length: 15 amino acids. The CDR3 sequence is CASSDFPGSYNEQFF. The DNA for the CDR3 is TGTGCCAGCAGTGACTTCCCCGGGTCCTACAATGAGCAGTTCTTC.

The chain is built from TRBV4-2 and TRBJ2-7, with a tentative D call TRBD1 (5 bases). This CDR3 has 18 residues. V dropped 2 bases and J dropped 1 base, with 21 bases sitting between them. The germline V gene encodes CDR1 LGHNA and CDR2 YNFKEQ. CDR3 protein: CASSQSVLTDTRSYEQYF. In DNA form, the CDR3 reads TGTGCCAGCAGCCAAAGCGTCCTGACGGACACAAGGTCCTACGAGCAGTACTTC.

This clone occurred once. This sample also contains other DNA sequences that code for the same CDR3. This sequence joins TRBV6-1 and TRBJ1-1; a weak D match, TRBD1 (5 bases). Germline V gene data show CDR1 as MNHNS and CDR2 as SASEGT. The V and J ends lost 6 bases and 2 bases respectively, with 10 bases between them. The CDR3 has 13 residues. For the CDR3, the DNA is TGTGCCAGCAGGGGGCAGTCTAACACTGAAGCTTTCTTT. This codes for CASRGQSNTEAFF.

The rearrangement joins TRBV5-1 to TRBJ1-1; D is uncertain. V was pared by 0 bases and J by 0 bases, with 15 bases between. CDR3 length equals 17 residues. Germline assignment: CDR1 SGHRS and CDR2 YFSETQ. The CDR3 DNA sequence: TGCGCCAGCAGCTTGGGGGCAGTGGCTTATATGAACACTGAAGCTTTCTTT. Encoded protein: CASSLGAVAYMNTEAFF.

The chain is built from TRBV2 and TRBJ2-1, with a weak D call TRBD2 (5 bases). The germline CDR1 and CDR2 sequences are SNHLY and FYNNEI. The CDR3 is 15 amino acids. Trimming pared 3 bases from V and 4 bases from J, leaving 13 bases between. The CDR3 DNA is TGTGCCAGCAGTGACAAGGCAGGAGGTTACAATGAGCAGTTCTTC. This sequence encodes CASSDKAGGYNEQFF.

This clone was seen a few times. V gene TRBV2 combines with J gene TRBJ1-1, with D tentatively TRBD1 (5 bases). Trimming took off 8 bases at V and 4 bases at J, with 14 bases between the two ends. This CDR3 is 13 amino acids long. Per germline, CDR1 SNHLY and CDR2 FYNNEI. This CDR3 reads CASGLDSSTEAFF. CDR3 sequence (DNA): TGTGCCAGCGGATTAGACAGCTCCACTGAAGCTTTCTTT.

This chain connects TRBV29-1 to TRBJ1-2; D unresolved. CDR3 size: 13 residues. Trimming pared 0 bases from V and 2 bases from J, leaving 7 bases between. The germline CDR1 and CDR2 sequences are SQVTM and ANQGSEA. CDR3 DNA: TGCAGCGTTGAAGATACGGGGAACTATGGCTACACCTTC. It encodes CSVEDTGNYGYTF.

As DNA, the CDR3 is TGTGCCATCAGTCCGACCAGGGGAATCACAGATACGCAGTATTTT. Its translation is CAISPTRGITDTQYF. The chain has TRBV10-3 and TRBJ2-3; TRBD1 is a possible D gene (6 bases). The CDR3 has 15 amino acids. Deletions cut 5 bases from V and 2 bases from J, with 14 bases between. CDR1 is ENHRY and CDR2 is SYGVKD in the germline V gene.

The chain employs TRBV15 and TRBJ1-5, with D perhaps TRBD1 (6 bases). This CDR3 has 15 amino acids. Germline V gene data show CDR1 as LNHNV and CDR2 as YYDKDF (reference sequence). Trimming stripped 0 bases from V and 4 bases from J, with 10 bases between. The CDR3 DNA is TGTGCCACCAGCAGAGATGCGGGGGCTAATCAGCCCCAGCATTTT. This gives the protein CATSRDAGANQPQHF.

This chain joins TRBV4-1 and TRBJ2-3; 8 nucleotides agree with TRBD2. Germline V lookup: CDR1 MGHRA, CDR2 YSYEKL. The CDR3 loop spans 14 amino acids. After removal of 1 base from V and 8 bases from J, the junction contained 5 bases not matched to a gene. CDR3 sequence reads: CASSQAGGLGTQYF. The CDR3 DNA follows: TGCGCCAGCAGCCAAGCGGGGGGGCTCGGTACGCAGTATTTT.

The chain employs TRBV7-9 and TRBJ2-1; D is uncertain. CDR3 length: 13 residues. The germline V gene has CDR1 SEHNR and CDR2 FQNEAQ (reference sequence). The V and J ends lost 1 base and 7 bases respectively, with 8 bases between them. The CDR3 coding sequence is TGTGCCAGCAGCTTAGTACAGTTAAATGAGCAGTTCTTC. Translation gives CASSLVQLNEQFF.

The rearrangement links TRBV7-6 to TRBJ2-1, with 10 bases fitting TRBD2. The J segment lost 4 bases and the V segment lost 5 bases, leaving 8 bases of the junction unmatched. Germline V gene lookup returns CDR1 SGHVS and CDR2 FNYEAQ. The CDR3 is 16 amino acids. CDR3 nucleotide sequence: TGTGCCAGCAGCCCTCCTCCTAGCGGGGGATACAATGAGCAGTTCTTC. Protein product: CASSPPPSGGYNEQFF.

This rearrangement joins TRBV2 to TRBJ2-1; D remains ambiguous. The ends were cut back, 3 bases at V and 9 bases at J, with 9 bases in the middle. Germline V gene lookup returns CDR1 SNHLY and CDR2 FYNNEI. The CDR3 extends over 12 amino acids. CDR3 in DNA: TGTGCCAGCAGTGACGGCGGAAGTGAGCAGTTCTTC. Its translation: CASSDGGSEQFF.

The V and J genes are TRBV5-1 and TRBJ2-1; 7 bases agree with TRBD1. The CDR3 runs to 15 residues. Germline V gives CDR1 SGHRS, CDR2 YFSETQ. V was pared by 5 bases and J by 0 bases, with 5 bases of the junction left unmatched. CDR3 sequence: CASRATGYSYNEQFF. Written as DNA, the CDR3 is TGCGCCAGCAGAGCGACAGGGTACTCCTACAATGAGCAGTTCTTC. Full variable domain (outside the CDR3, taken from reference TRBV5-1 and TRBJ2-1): KAGVTQTPRYLIKTRGQQVTLSCSPISGHRSVSWYQQTPGQGLQFLFEYFSETQRNKGNFPGRFSGRQFSNSRSEMNVSTLELGDSALYLCASRATGYSYNEQFFGPGTRLTVL.

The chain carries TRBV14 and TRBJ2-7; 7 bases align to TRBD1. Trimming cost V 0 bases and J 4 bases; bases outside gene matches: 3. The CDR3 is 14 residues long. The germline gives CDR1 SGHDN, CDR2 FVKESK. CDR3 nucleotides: TGTGCCAGCAGCCAAGATAGGGGGCTATACGAGCAGTACTTC. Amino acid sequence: CASSQDRGLYEQYF.

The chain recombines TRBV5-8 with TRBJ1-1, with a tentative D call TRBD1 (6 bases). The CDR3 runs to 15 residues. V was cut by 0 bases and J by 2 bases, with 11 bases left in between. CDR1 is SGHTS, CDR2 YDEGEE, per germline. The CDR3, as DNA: TGTGCCAGCAGCTTGGCCAGGGGCTACAACACTGAAGCTTTCTTT. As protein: CASSLARGYNTEAFF.

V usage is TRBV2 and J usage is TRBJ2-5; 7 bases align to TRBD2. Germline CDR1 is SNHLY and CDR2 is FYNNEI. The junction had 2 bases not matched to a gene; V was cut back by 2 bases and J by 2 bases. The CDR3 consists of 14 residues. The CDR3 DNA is TGTGCCAGCAGTGAAATGGGGGGGCAAGAGACCCAGTACTTC. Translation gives CASSEMGGQETQYF. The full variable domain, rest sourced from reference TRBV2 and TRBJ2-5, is EPEVTQTPSHQVTQMGQEVILRCVPISNHLYFYWYRQILGQKVEFLVSFYNNEISEKSEIFDDQFSVERPDGSNFTLKIRSTKLEDSAMYFCASSEMGGQETQYFGPGTRLLVL.

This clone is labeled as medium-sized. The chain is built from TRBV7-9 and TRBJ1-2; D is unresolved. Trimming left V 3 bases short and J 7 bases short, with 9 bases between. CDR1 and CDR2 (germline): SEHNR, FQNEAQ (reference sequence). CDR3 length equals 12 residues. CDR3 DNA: TGTGCCAGCAGCTTGGGAGTGGGTGGCTACACCTTC. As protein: CASSLGVGGYTF.

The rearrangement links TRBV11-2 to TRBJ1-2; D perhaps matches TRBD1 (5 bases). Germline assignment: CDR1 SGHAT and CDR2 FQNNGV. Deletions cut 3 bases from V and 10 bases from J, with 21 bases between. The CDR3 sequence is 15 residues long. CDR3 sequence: CASSFFGGRALDYTF. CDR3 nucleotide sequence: TGTGCCAGCAGCTTTTTTGGTGGCAGGGCTTTAGACTACACCTTC.

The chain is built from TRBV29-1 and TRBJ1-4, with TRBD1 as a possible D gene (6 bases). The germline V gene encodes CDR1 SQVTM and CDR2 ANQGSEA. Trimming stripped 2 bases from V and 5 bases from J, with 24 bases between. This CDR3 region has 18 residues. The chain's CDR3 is CSVESPGGGGRANEKLFF. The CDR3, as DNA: TGCAGCGTTGAATCCCCTGGCGGTGGGGGCAGGGCGAATGAAAAACTGTTTTTT.

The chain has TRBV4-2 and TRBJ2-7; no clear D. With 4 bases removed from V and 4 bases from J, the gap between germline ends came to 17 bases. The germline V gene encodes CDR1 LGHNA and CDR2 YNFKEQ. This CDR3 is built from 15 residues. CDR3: CASSPNRELSYEQYF. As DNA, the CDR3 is TGTGCCAGCAGCCCGAACCGAGAACTTTCTTACGAGCAGTACTTC.

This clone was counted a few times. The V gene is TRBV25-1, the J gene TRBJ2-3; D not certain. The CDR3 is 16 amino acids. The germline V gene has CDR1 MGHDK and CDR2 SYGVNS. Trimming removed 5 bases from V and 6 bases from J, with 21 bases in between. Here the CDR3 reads CASSQGVSPSEDTQYF. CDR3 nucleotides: TGTGCCAGCAGTCAAGGAGTTAGCCCAAGTGAGGATACGCAGTATTTT.

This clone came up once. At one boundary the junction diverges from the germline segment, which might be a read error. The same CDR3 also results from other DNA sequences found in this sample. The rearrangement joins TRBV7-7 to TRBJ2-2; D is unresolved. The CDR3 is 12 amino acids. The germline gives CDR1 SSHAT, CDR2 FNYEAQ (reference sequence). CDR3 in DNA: TGTGCTAGCAGCTCCGACACCGGGGAGCTGTTTTTT. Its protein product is CASSSDTGELFF.